A single sample is the source of the 5 T cell receptor beta chains below, sequenced in a study of identical twins' blood T cells. In TCRdb, the 5' RACE reads were re-called with MiXCR into one record per CDR3 protein. The sample carries 350,000 to 400,000 distinct CDR3 sequences, over 25% recorded once. Sequenced: PBMCs. The origin of the receptors is a woman aged 18 to 55 in good health.

In this sample, this clonotype turned up a few times. The V gene is TRBV4-3, the J gene TRBJ1-2, with D perhaps TRBD1 (5 bases). The ends were cut back, 4 bases at V and 6 bases at J, with 18 bases in the middle. Germline V CDR1 and CDR2: LGHNA, YSLEER. This CDR3 has 15 residues. The CDR3 bases are TGCGCCAGCAGCCTCTCAATCCGGGACGGCGATGGCTACACCTTC. The encoded protein is CASSLSIRDGDGYTF.

The rearrangement links TRBV29-1 to TRBJ1-2; TRBD1 aligns across 10 bases. V was pared by 4 bases and J by 7 bases, with 9 bases of the junction left unmatched. There are 14 residues in the CDR3. Germline V gene lookup returns CDR1 SQVTM and CDR2 ANQGSEA. CDR3 loop: CSVGARQGALGYTF. The CDR3 nucleotides read TGCAGCGTTGGGGCTCGACAGGGGGCGCTTGGCTACACCTTC. The variable domain in full, with the rest retrieved from reference TRBV29-1 and TRBJ1-2, is SAVISQKPSRDICQRGTSLTIQCQVDSQVTMMFWYRQQPGQSLTLIATANQGSEATYESGFVIDKFPISRPNLTFSTLTVSNMSPEDSSIYLCSVGARQGALGYTFGSGTRLTVV.

This chain links TRBV3-1 with TRBJ1-1; D might be TRBD1 (5 bases). The CDR3 is 14 amino acids. In germline, CDR1 is LGHDT, CDR2 YNNKEL (reference sequence). The V end was cut by 4 bases, the J end by 4 bases, with 13 bases between. The CDR3 is CASSLGTTGTEAFF. The DNA for the CDR3 is TGTGCCAGCAGCCTCGGGACCACCGGCACTGAAGCTTTCTTT.

This clonotype was seen many times. The chain uses TRBV29-1 and TRBJ1-5, with D unclear. Germline assignment: CDR1 SQVTM and CDR2 ANQGSEA. CDR3 length: 9 residues. For the CDR3, the DNA is TGCAGTCCGTATCAGCCCCAGCATTTT. Protein: CSPYQPQHF.

The gene calls are TRBV20-1 and TRBJ1-2, with 7 nucleotides matching TRBD1. The germline V gene has CDR1 DFQATT and CDR2 SNEGSKA (reference sequence). The CDR3 consists of 14 residues. The V and J ends lost 0 bases and 4 bases, in that order; junction bases with no gene match: 5. In DNA, the CDR3 is TGCAGTGCTAGAGATTTGAGACAGGGCTATGGCTACACCTTC. It translates to CSARDLRQGYGYTF.